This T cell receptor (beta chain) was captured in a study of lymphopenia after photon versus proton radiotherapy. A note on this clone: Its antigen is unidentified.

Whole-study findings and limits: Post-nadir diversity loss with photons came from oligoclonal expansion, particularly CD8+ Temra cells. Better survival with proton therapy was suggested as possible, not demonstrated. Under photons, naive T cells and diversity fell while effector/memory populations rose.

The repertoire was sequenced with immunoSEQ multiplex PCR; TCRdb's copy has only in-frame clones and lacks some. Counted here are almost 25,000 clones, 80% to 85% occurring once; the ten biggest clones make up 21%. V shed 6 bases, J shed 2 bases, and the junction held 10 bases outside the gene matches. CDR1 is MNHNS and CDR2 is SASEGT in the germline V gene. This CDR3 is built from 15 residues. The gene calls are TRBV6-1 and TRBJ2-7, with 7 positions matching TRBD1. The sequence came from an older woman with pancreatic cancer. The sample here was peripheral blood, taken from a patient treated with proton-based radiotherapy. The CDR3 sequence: CASRAGTASTYEQYF. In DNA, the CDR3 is TGTGCCAGCAGGGCTGGGACAGCTTCAACCTACGAGCAGTACTTC.